This T cell receptor beta chain originates from a study of blood T cells in healthy people across ages. Background on the study: Template switching captured about one barcoded beta molecule per two T cells. Study observations and caveats: TCR beta diversity tracked closely with naive T cell percentage.

As to this clonotype: Its specificity is not known.

PCR was performed a second time for roughly 7 to 12 cycles using a sample-barcoded 5' primer and a J-beta primer mix. The template-switch adaptor, which had 12 random nucleotides, put a tag on each cDNA molecule. TCRdb passed the 5' RACE reads through MiXCR, listing each CDR3 protein once. This sample has about 1.5 million distinct CDR3 sequences, with roughly 43% found just once. From germline, CDR1 is SGHVS and CDR2 FQNEAQ. V lost 3 bases and J 9 bases, leaving 21 bases between the germline ends. The CDR3 is 16 amino acids. The receptor comes from a woman between 18 and 30 years old in good health. The sequenced sample consisted of blood. V usage is TRBV7-8 and J usage is TRBJ2-1; the D gene is possibly TRBD2 (5 bases). Here the CDR3 reads CASSLAGLVNNGEQFF. CDR3 DNA sequence: TGTGCCAGCAGCTTGGCGGGTTTGGTTAACAATGGTGAGCAGTTCTTC.